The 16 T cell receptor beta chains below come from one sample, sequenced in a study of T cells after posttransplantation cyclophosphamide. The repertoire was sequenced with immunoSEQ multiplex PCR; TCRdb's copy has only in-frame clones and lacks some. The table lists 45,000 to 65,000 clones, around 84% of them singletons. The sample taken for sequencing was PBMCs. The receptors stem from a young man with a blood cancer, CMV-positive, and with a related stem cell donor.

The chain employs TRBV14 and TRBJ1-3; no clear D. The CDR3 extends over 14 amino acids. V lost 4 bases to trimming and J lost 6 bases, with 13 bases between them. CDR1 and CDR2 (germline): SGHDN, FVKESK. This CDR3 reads CASSPRSGLNTIYF. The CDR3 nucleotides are TGTGCCAGCAGCCCCCGCAGTGGCCTAAACACCATATATTTT. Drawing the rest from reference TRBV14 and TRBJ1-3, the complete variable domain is EAGVTQFPSHSVIEKGQTVTLRCDPISGHDNLYWYRRVMGKEIKFLLHFVKESKQDESGMPNNRFLAERTGGTYSTLKVQPAELEDSGVYFCASSPRSGLNTIYFGEGSWLTVV.

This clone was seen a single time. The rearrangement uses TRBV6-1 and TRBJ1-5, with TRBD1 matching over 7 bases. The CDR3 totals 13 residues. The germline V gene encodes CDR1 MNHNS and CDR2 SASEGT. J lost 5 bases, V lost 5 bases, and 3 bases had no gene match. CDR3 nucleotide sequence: TGTGCCAGCAGTCGCACAGGGGATCAGCCCCAGCATTTT. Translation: CASSRTGDQPQHF.

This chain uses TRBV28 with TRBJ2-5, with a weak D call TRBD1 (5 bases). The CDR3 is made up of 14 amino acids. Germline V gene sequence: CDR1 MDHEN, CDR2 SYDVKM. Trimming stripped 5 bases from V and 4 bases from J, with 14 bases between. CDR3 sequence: CASSRSWGRETQYF. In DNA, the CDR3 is TGTGCCAGCAGTCGGTCCTGGGGCCGAGAGACCCAGTACTTC.

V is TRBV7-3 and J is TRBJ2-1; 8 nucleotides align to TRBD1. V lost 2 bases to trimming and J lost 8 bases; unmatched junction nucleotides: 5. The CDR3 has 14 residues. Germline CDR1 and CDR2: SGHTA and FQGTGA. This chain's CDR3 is CASSLVQGDDEQFF. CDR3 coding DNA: TGTGCCAGCAGCTTAGTACAGGGGGATGATGAGCAGTTCTTC.

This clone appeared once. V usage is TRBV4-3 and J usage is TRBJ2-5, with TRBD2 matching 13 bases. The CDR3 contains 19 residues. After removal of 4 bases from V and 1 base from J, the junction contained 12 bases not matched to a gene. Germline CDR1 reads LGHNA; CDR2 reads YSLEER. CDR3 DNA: TGCGCCAGCAGCCGTTTGGCCCTTTGGACTAGCGGGGGCCAAGAGACCCAGTACTTC. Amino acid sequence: CASSRLALWTSGGQETQYF.

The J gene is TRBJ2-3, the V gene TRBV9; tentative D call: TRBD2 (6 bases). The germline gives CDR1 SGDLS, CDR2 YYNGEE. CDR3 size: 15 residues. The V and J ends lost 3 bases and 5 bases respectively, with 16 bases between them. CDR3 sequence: CASSEPGGPQDTQYF. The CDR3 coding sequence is TGTGCCAGCAGCGAACCAGGAGGGCCTCAAGATACGCAGTATTTT.

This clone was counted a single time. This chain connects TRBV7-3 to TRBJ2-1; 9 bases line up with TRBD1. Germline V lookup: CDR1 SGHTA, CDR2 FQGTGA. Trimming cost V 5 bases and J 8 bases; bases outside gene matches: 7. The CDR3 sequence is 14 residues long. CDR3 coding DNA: TGTGCCAGCAGCGCTACAGGGGGCGTAGATGAGCAGTTCTTC. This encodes CASSATGGVDEQFF. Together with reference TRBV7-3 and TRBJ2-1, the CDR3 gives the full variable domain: GAGVSQTPSNKVTEKGKYVELRCDPISGHTALYWYRQSLGQGPEFLIYFQGTGAADDSGLPNDRFFAVRPEGSVSTLKIQRTERGDSAVYLCASSATGGVDEQFFGPGTRLTVL.

This chain's CDR3 is CASSLDPGNSYEQYF. The CDR3 DNA sequence: TGTGCCAGCAGCTTAGATCCAGGGAACTCCTACGAGCAGTACTTC. The chain recombines TRBV5-4 with TRBJ2-7, with D possibly matching TRBD1 (5 bases). The V end lost 2 bases, the J end lost 0 bases, and 12 bases lay between the germline ends. The germline V gene has CDR1 SGHNT and CDR2 YYREEE (reference sequence). The CDR3 is 15 amino acids.

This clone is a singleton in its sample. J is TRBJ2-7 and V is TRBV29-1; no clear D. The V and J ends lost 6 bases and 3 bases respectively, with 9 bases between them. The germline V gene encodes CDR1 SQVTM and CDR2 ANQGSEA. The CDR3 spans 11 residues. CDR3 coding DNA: TGCAGCGTGTCCACAGTCTACGAGCAGTACTTC. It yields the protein CSVSTVYEQYF.

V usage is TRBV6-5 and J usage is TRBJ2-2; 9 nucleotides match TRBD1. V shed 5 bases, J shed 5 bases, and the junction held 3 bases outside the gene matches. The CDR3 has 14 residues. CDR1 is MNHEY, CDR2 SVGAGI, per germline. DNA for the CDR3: TGTGCCAGCAGTCGGACAGGGGTAACCGGGGAGCTGTTTTTT. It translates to CASSRTGVTGELFF.

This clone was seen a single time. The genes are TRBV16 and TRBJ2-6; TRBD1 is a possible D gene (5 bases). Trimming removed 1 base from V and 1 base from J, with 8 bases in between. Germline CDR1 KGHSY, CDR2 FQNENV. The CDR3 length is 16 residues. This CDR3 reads CASSQWGRSGANVLTF. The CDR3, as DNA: TGTGCCAGCAGCCAATGGGGCAGATCTGGGGCCAACGTCCTGACTTTC.

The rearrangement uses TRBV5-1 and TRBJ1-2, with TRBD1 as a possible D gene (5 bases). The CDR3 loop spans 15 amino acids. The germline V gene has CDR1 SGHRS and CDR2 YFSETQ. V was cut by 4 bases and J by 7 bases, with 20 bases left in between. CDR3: CASSTGTLDILGYTF. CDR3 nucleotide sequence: TGCGCCAGCAGCACCGGGACTTTGGACATACTTGGCTACACCTTC. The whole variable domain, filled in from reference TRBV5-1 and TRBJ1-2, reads KAGVTQTPRYLIKTRGQQVTLSCSPISGHRSVSWYQQTPGQGLQFLFEYFSETQRNKGNFPGRFSGRQFSNSRSEMNVSTLELGDSALYLCASSTGTLDILGYTFGSGTRLTVV.

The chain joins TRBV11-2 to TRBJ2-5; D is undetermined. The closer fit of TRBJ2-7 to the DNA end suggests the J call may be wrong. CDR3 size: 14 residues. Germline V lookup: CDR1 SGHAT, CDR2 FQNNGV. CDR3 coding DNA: TGTGCCAGCAGCTTAGTGGTGTCAGGCTACGAGCAGTACTTC. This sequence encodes CASSLVVSGYEQYF.

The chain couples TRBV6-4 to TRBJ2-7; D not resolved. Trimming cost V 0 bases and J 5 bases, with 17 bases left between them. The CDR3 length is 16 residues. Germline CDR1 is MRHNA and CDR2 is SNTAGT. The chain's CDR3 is CASSDSQARTSDEQYF. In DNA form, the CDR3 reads TGTGCCAGCAGTGACTCTCAGGCGCGAACGTCGGACGAGCAGTACTTC.

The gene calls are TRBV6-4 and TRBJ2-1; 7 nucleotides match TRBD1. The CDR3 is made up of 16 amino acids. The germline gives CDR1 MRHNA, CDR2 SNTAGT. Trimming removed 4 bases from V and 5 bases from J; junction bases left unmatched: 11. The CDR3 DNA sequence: TGTGCCAGCAGTGCCACATTAAGGACAGGAGACAATGAGCAGTTCTTC. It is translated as CASSATLRTGDNEQFF.

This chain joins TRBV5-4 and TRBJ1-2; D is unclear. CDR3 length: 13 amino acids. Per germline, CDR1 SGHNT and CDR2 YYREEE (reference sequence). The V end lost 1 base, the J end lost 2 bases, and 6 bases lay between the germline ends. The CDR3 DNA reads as TGTGCCAGCAGCTTGCCGGGGAACTATGGCTACACCTTC. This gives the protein CASSLPGNYGYTF.